This T cell receptor (beta chain) derives from a study of tumor-infiltrating lymphocytes in primary liver carcinoma. The wider study: Measuring about 4.2 to 11 cm across, the tumors were staged as T1-T3 N0M0. Study-wide results and caveats: In tumor-adjacent and tumor-blood pairs, overlap was lower than in tumor region pairs.

Without any cell sorting, roughly 18-34 mg of bulk tissue yielded co-extracted RNA and DNA. Researchers generated TCR beta cDNA from roughly 520 ng of total RNA, relying on a constant-region primer. ARM-PCR was slightly modified, and three nested multiplex PCR rounds with it gave rise to the TCR beta libraries. A single record per CDR3 protein comes from TCRdb applying MiXCR to the multiplex PCR reads. Among 60,000 or so distinct CDR3 sequences listed, roughly 70% were seen once. To note about this clonotype: Its specificity is unknown.

This clonotype was obtained from a man between 40 and 49 years old with primary liver carcinoma and hepatitis B virus infection. The sequenced sample consisted of liver tumor tissue from sampling region 2. Subset described: tumor region T2, inferior pole.

The CDR3: CASSLRLAGEIEDNEQFF. In DNA form, the CDR3 reads TGTGCCAGCAGCTTACGTCTAGCGGGAGAGATAGAAGACAATGAGCAGTTCTTC. The V gene is TRBV7-9, the J gene TRBJ2-1; the match to TRBD2 covers 10 bases. Germline V gene lookup returns CDR1 SEHNR and CDR2 FQNEAQ (reference sequence). V lost 2 bases and J lost 5; bases outside the gene matches: 12. The CDR3 is 18 amino acids. The variable domain in full, completed from reference TRBV7-9 and TRBJ2-1, reads DTGVSQNPRHKITKRGQNVTFRCDPISEHNRLYWYRQTLGQGPEFLTYFQNEAQLEKSRLLSDRFSAERPKGSFSTLEIQRTEQGDSAMYLCASSLRLAGEIEDNEQFFGPGTRLTVL.